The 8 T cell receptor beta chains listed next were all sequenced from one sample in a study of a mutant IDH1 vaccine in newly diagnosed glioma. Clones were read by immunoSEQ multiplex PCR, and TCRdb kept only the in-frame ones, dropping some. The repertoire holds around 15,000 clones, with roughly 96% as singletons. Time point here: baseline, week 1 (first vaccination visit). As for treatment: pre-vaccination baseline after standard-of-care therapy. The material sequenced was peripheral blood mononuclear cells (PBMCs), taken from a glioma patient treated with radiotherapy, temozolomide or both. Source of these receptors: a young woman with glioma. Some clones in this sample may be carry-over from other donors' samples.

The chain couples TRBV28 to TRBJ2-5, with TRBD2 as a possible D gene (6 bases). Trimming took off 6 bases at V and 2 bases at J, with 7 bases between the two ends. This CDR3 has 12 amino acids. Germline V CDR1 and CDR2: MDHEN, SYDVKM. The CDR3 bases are TGTGCCAGCAGCGGAGGGCAAGAGACCCAGTACTTC. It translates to CASSGGQETQYF.

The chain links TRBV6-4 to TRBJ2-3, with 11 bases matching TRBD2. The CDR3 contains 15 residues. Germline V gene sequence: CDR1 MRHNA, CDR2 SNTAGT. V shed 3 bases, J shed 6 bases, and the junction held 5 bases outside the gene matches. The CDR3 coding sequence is TGTGCCAGCAGTGAGGCTAGCGGGAGGACCGATACGCAGTATTTT. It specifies CASSEASGRTDTQYF.

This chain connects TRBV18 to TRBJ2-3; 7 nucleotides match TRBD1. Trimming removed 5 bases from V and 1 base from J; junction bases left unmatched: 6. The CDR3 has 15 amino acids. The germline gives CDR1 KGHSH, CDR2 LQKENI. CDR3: CASSSRDRRTDTQYF. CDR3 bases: TGTGCCAGCTCAAGCCGGGACAGACGCACAGATACGCAGTATTTT.

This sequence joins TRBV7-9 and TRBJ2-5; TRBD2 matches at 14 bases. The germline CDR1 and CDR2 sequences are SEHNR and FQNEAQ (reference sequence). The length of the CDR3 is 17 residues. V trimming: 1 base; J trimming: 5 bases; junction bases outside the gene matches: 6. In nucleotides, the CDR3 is TGTGCCAGCAGCTTAGGGACTAGCGGGGGGCCAGGGGAGACCCAGTACTTC. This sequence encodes CASSLGTSGGPGETQYF. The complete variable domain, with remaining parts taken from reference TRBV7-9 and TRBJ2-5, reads DTGVSQNPRHKITKRGQNVTFRCDPISEHNRLYWYRQTLGQGPEFLTYFQNEAQLEKSRLLSDRFSAERPKGSFSTLEIQRTEQGDSAMYLCASSLGTSGGPGETQYFGPGTRLLVL.

Here the CDR3 reads CASSFLTGGLATNEKLFF. Written as DNA, the CDR3 is TGTGCCAGCAGTTTTTTGACAGGGGGTCTTGCAACTAATGAAAAACTGTTTTTT. V usage is TRBV27 and J usage is TRBJ1-4; 9 bases are a match to TRBD1. The junction had 8 bases not matched to a gene; V was cut back by 3 bases and J by 0 bases. Germline lookup yields CDR1 MNHEY and CDR2 SMNVEV (reference sequence). CDR3 size: 18 residues.

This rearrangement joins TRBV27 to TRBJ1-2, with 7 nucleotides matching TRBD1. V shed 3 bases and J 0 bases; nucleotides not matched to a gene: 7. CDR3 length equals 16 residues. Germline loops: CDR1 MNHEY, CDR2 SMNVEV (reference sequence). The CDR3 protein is CASSLRPTGTNYGYTF. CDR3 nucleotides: TGTGCCAGCAGTTTGAGGCCGACAGGGACTAACTATGGCTACACCTTC.

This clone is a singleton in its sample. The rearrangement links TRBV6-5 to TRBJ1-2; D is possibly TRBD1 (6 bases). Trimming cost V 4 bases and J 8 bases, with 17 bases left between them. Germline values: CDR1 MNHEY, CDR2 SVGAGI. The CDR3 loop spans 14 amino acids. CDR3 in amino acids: CASSSTGRGLGYTF. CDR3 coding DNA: TGTGCCAGCAGTTCTACAGGGAGGGGATTGGGCTACACCTTC.

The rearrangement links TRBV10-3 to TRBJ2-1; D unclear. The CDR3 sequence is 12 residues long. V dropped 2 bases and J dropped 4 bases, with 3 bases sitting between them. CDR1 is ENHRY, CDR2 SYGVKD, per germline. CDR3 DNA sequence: TGTGCCATCAGTGAGCGGTACAATGAGCAGTTCTTC. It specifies CAISERYNEQFF.